The source of this TCR beta chain is a study of blood T cells in healthy people across ages. Per the germline V gene, CDR1 is MNHNS and CDR2 is SASEGT. This CDR3 is built from 12 residues. Trimming took 10 bases from V and 0 from J, leaving 8 bases between them. Researchers collected roughly 9.8 milliliters of peripheral blood from every single donor. Together with a sample-barcoded 5' primer, a J-beta primer mix was included in a second PCR lasting about 6 to 11 cycles. Every cDNA molecule carried a tag from a template-switch adaptor bearing 12 random nucleotides. TCRdb ran MiXCR on the 5' RACE reads and lists one entry per CDR3 protein. The sample records some 900,000 distinct CDR3 sequences, more than 25% being singletons.

The chain employs TRBV6-1 and TRBJ2-3; D might be TRBD1 (5 bases). Sequencing was done on a sample of blood. This sequence was found in a woman aged 80 or older in good health. The CDR3: CATRQSTDTQYF. CDR3 nucleotides: TGTGCCACGCGACAGAGCACAGATACGCAGTATTTT.